What follows is one T cell receptor (beta chain) and its context. Its cognate antigen is unknown. It was genomic DNA that served as the template for profiling TCR beta VDJ and CDR3. TCRdb fed the reads into MiXCR, producing one record per CDR3 protein. The profile covers more than 150,000 distinct CDR3 sequences, with 35% to 50% appearing a single time and 2.5% to 3.5% taken by the ten largest. The sample is drawn from a study of CD8+CD57+ T cells in acquired aplastic anemia. Study results and caveats: Comparison of patients with controls identified almost 30 shared CD8+ CDR3 sequences. Patients and healthy controls showed no significant CD8+ Simpson's diversity difference.

This CDR3 has 14 residues. The germline V gene encodes CDR1 DFQATT and CDR2 SNEGSKA (reference sequence). The specimen was sorted CD4+, CD8+, or CD8+CD57+ T cells (not recorded which) from PBMCs. The J gene is TRBJ2-5, the V gene TRBV20-1; 8 bases are a match to TRBD2. With the DNA end fitting TRBJ2-7 better, the J assignment may be wrong. The source is a human donor in good health. The CDR3 sequence is CSAREPGLAYEQYF. DNA for the CDR3: TGCAGTGCTAGAGAACCGGGACTAGCCTACGAGCAGTACTTC.